This T cell receptor (beta chain) was observed in a study of control samples from healthy donors and cancer patients. The V end was cut by 1 base, the J end by 6 bases, with 15 bases between. The V gene's germline CDR1 is KGHDR and CDR2 SFDVKD. This CDR3 is built from 16 residues. Profiled with immunoSEQ multiplex PCR; TCRdb holds only in-frame clones, not every one. This repertoire shows roughly 400,000 clones, 90% found once; its top ten account for approximately 6.3%. This clone has only one observation. The rearrangement uses TRBV24-1 and TRBJ2-1; D is uncertain. Sequencing was carried out using PBMCs. The TCR was taken from a middle-aged man with head and neck cancer. DNA for the CDR3: TGTGCCACCAGTGATTTACCCACAAGAATGGTCAATGAGCAGTTCTTC. Protein sequence: CATSDLPTRMVNEQFF.